The sequence of this T cell receptor (beta chain) was determined in a study of somatic mutations in cytotoxic T cells in rheumatoid arthritis. Looking at the study overall: Immediately following diagnosis and ahead of any treatment, patient blood (approximately 30 ml EDTA) was drawn. General study points: About an eighth of the roughly 65 patients had a largest CD8+ clone above 20% of CD8+ cells. Rheumatoid arthritis patients showed CD8+ clonality increasing with age, unlike healthy controls.

Details on this clone: Its antigen is not known.

Trimming shortened V by 0 bases and J by 0 bases, and 6 bases separated the two germline ends. The CDR3 totals 14 residues. CDR1 is ENHRY, CDR2 SYGVKD, per germline. Assay used: immunoSEQ multiplex PCR; TCRdb lists only in-frame clones, some missing. The table has about 19,000 clones, 55% to 80% seen once. This chain uses TRBV10-3 with TRBJ2-7; D uncertain. Sequenced sample: CD8+ T cells sorted from blood. This clonotype was sampled from an adult with rheumatoid arthritis. CDR3 bases: TGTGCCATCAGTGAGTCTGCGGACTCCTACGAGCAGTACTTC. Its protein product is CAISESADSYEQYF.